This TCR beta chain was sequenced in a study of Graves' ophthalmopathy and Graves' hyperthyroidism (dated by TCRdb to the late 2010s). Regarding the study in general: Peripheral blood was collected at initial diagnosis, prior to any treatment. To tell Graves' ophthalmopathy apart from Graves' hyperthyroidism, and to predict which patients would progress to ophthalmopathy, the study relied on TCR beta repertoire signatures. The 75 to 100 discovery patients were divided at random into training and test sets in a 7:3 ratio. In total, 135 blood samples were TCR-sequenced: 40 to 45 ophthalmopathy, 80 or so hyperthyroidism and 17 hyperthyroidism-to-ophthalmopathy patients. T-cell repertoires of thyroid tissue and blood were compared in six or seven hyperthyroidism patients. To explore V-J signatures distinguishing ophthalmopathy from hyperthyroidism, a discovery set of about a hundred patients (roughly 45 ophthalmopathy, 57 stable hyperthyroidism) was enrolled. Following sample collection, hyperthyroidism patients were given methimazole at a starting dose of 30 mg daily, and ophthalmopathy patients were given high-dose intravenous methylprednisolone. For independent validation, a separate cohort was made up of roughly 19 hyperthyroidism patients plus 17 patients who later progressed from hyperthyroidism to ophthalmopathy. The investigation overall reported the following: Sample size was not predetermined statistically, and investigators were not blinded to group allocation. Ophthalmopathy was separated from stable hyperthyroidism by the 13-signature model with more than 85% sensitivity and around 81% specificity in cross-validation and with 80%/75% in the test set. Most of the expanded thyroid clonotypes with a frequency above 0.001 were also detected in blood, and it was suggested that the thyroid immune response may be reflected by blood repertoires. In validation, the model predicted ophthalmopathy progression with about 70% sensitivity and approximately 72% specificity; about a dozen predicted patients were CT-confirmed with GO in a median of about 6.1 months.

Hyperthyroidism was considered stable if no progression to ophthalmopathy occurred within 18 months of follow-up. The hyperthyroidism patients were 18 to 65 years old and newly diagnosed, with a disease duration of less than 2 months. Patients with other autoimmune diseases, uncontrolled infections, pregnancy or lactation were excluded. Clinical symptoms, serum thyroxine, TRAb, thyroid ultrasound and orbital computed tomography were used for diagnosis. Ficoll-Paque density gradient centrifugation was used to isolate PBMCs from around 9.1 ml of fresh peripheral blood. Total RNA was extracted with Trizol reagent and quality-checked on an Agilent 2100 Bioanalyzer. This clonotype showed up just a few times. No antigen is known for it. The input lacks base qualities; no much larger clone sits a single base away. For repertoire sequencing, TCR beta CDR3 regions were amplified from RNA transcripts. The first round was an RT-PCR using HTBI primers with the Qiagen OneStep RT-PCR kit, and this first round was followed by a second-round multiplex PCR, then size selection and purification. Libraries were sequenced on an Illumina HiSeq2000 using paired-end 100 bp reads. The authors processed their data as follows. SOAPnuke was used to process the reads, removing any read that contained adapters or uncalled bases, had a mean Phred below 15, or lacked an exact match to the constant primer or identifier. COPE v1.2.5 was used to merge high-quality paired reads. Each unique nucleotide sequence was defined as a clonotype, and clonotypes were aligned to IMGT TRB V, D and J references with MiTCR v1.1. The analysis was limited to V-J combinations with a frequency above 0.0001, which together covered over 98% of repertoires. For each V-J combination, a TCR clonal expansion and chaos score was defined as the ratio of F50 clonal expansion to chaos observed in the TCRdist matrix. Welch's t-statistics and random forest were used to reduce features to 13 V-J combinations, which were fed into a naive Bayes classifier. The similarity between thyroid and blood repertoires was quantified using the Morisita-Horn index. The public reads were quality trimmed at Q25 with fastp and then assembled into clones with MiXCR by TCRdb, keeping productive beta chains. Rows are unified per CDR3 protein, each entry keeping the most common DNA and genes. The V and J calls reflect TCRdb's pipeline rather than the authors' work. The sample table shows 400,000 to 450,000 distinct CDR3 sequences, and under 25% are seen once. Roughly 3% of the sample goes to the ten largest clones.

The clonotype originates from a woman aged 18-30 years with stable Graves' hyperthyroidism. Donor details come from another sample of the same person, matched by shared clones. The sequenced sample consisted of peripheral blood.

The CDR3 region has the sequence CASSQDNLGGAKNIQYF. Read as DNA, the sequence is TGCGCCAGCAGCCAAGATAATCTCGGGGGAGCCAAAAACATTCAGTACTTC. The chain is assembled from TRBV4-3 and TRBJ2-4; perhaps TRBD2 is the D gene, with 6 bases matching. The germline V gene sets CDR1 to LGHNA and CDR2 to YSLEER. V drops 0 bases and J drops 0 bases, leaving 12 bases in between. Including the terminal cysteine and phenylalanine, the CDR3 comprises 17 residues. CDR3 DNA only is kept here, 51 bases in frame from base 1.